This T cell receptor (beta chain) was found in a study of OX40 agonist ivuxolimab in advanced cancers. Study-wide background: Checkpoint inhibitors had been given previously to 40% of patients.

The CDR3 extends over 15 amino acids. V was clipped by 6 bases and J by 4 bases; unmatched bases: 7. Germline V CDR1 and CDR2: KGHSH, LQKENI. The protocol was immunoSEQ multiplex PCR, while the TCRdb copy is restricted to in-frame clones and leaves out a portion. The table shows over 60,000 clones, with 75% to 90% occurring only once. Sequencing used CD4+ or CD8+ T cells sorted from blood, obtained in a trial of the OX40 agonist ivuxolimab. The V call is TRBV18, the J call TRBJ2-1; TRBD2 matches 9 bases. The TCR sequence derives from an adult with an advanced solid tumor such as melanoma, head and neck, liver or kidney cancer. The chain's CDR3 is CASSPASGVYNEQFF. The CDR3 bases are TGTGCCAGCTCTCCAGCTAGCGGGGTATACAATGAGCAGTTCTTC.